This TCR beta chain was profiled in a study of Graves' ophthalmopathy and Graves' hyperthyroidism. General observations from the study: Distinction of ophthalmopathy from stable hyperthyroidism by a 13-signature model reached roughly 88% sensitivity and 75% to 84% specificity.

The PBMCs had their origin in 8.5 to 10 ml of fresh peripheral blood. RNA transcripts yielded amplified TCR beta CDR3 regions. RT-PCR in the first round used HTBI primers; a second-round multiplex PCR followed. MiXCR was run by TCRdb on the multiplex PCR reads, yielding one entry per CDR3 protein. This sample yields under 400,000 distinct CDR3 sequences, of which 15% to 20% are seen a single time; roughly an eighth belongs to the top ten. V shed 3 bases and J 3 bases; nucleotides not matched to a gene: 5. Germline V gene lookup returns CDR1 SGHAT and CDR2 FQNNGV. The CDR3 contains 14 residues. This clonotype has a count of ten or more. Its antigen remains unknown.

The clonotype comes from an adult man with Graves' ophthalmopathy. The sequenced sample consisted of peripheral blood. The rearrangement links TRBV11-2 to TRBJ2-7; 7 bases match TRBD1. The chain's CDR3 is CASSLTGFLYEQYF. The CDR3 DNA reads as TGTGCCAGCAGCTTGACAGGGTTCCTCTACGAGCAGTACTTC.